Following are 13 T cell receptor beta chains from one sample sequenced in a study of T cell repertoires in cytomegalovirus infection. TCRdb independently ran MiXCR on the reads; one entry per CDR3 protein. The sample consists of just under 300,000 distinct CDR3 sequences, roughly a tenth of them appearing once. The sequencing input was PBMCs. These receptor sequences come from a human donor in good health (CMV status not recorded). Some clones in this sample may be carry-over from other donors' samples.

This clonotype came up many times. CDR3 amino acids: CASSFGAKNIQYF. DNA of the CDR3: TGTGCCAGCAGTTTTGGGGCCAAAAACATTCAGTACTTC. V is TRBV6-1 and J is TRBJ2-4, with no clear D. Trimming pared 5 bases from V and 1 base from J, leaving 6 bases between. This CDR3 region has 13 residues. Looked up from germline, CDR1 is MNHNS and CDR2 is SASEGT.

This clonotype came up many times. The chain joins TRBV2 to TRBJ1-2; 8 bases map to TRBD1. The CDR3 length is 15 residues. Germline lookup yields CDR1 SNHLY and CDR2 FYNNEI. With 1 base clipped from V and 8 bases from J, the junction kept 9 bases outside the gene matches. In DNA form, the CDR3 reads TGTGCCAGCAGTGAAGGGTTCAGGGGGCCCGGGGGCTACACCTTC. It encodes CASSEGFRGPGGYTF.

In this sample, this clonotype turned up a few times. The chain combines TRBV28 with TRBJ2-1; unclear D gene. Trimming shortened V by 6 bases and J by 1 base, and 10 bases separated the two germline ends. Germline CDR1 is MDHEN and CDR2 is SYDVKM. The CDR3 has 14 amino acids. The CDR3 spells CASRIDQSYNEQFF. The CDR3 nucleotides read TGTGCCAGCAGAATAGATCAGTCCTACAATGAGCAGTTCTTC.

The V and J genes are TRBV29-1 and TRBJ2-3; D uncertain. Germline V gives CDR1 SQVTM, CDR2 ANQGSEA. The CDR3 runs 12 residues. Trimming shortened V by 2 bases and J by 3 bases, and 6 bases separated the two germline ends. The CDR3 sequence is CSVELGTDTQYF. The CDR3, as DNA: TGCAGCGTTGAACTAGGGACAGATACGCAGTATTTT.

This chain uses TRBV20-1 with TRBJ2-1; TRBD2 matches 11 bases. Germline loops: CDR1 DFQATT, CDR2 SNEGSKA (reference sequence). CDR3 size: 15 residues. The V segment lost 3 bases and the J segment 6 bases; nucleotides outside the gene matches: 7. The CDR3 nucleotides are TGCAGTGCTAGTCTAGCGGGGGGCGGGGGCAATGAGCAGTTCTTC. It is translated as CSASLAGGGGNEQFF.

This clonotype occurred many times. This chain joins TRBV20-1 and TRBJ1-5; 7 bases are a match to TRBD1. Trimming took 3 bases from V and 3 from J; bases not matched to a gene: 8. Looked up from germline, CDR1 is DFQATT and CDR2 is SNEGSKA (reference sequence). The CDR3 loop spans 15 amino acids. As DNA, the CDR3 is TGCAGTGCTAGTAACGAGGGACAGAACAATCAGCCCCAGCATTTT. Its protein product is CSASNEGQNNQPQHF.

This clonotype occurred a few times. The DNA of the CDR3 is TGTGCCAGTATATTGACGGGTGGAATCGGTGAAGCTTTCTTT. Protein: CASILTGGIGEAFF. The rearrangement uses TRBV18 and TRBJ1-1; D remains unclear. The CDR3 is made up of 14 amino acids. The V end lost 9 bases, the J end lost 7 bases, and 21 bases lay between the germline ends. The V gene's germline CDR1 is KGHSH and CDR2 LQKENI.

This clonotype was counted many times. The chain carries TRBV7-2 and TRBJ2-2; 9 positions match TRBD2. The ends lost 2 bases at V and 6 bases at J; junction bases unmatched: 7. The length of the CDR3 is 16 residues. Germline CDR1 SGHTA, CDR2 FQGNSA. The CDR3 DNA follows: TGTGCCAGCAGCTTAAGGCGGGGGGGCCACCCCGGGGAGCTGTTTTTT. Amino acids: CASSLRRGGHPGELFF.

This clonotype was counted ten times or more. The V and J genes are TRBV29-1 and TRBJ1-2, with 7 bases aligning to TRBD1. In germline, CDR1 is SQVTM, CDR2 ANQGSEA. V trimming: 7 bases; J trimming: 4 bases; junction bases outside the gene matches: 6. The CDR3 consists of 12 residues. CDR3 sequence: CSDSGGSYGYTF. The CDR3 nucleotides are TGCAGCGACTCAGGGGGGTCCTATGGCTACACCTTC.

The genes are TRBV9 and TRBJ2-5; 7 bases are shared with TRBD1. The CDR3 runs 14 residues. Germline CDR1 is SGDLS and CDR2 is YYNGEE. The V gene end was trimmed by 3 bases and the J gene end by 2 bases; junction bases not matched to a gene: 4. The DNA for the CDR3 is TGTGCCAGCAGCGCCCGGGACAGACAAGAGACCCAGTACTTC. It specifies CASSARDRQETQYF.

V usage is TRBV29-1 and J usage is TRBJ1-2, with unresolved D. This CDR3 has 15 amino acids. Germline CDR1 reads SQVTM; CDR2 reads ANQGSEA. The V end lost 0 bases, the J end lost 1 base, and 12 bases lay between the germline ends. Written as DNA, the CDR3 is TGCAGCGTTGAAGATCAGGCACAGCATAACTATGGCTACACCTTC. Its protein is CSVEDQAQHNYGYTF.

This clonotype was recorded many times. The chain employs TRBV6-1 and TRBJ2-1; D tentatively fits TRBD1 or TRBD2 (7 bases each). The CDR3 totals 12 residues. The V end lost 6 bases, the J end lost 14 bases, and 17 bases lay between the germline ends. In germline, CDR1 is MNHNS, CDR2 SASEGT. The CDR3 here is CASSRTGEGKFF. CDR3 nucleotides: TGTGCCAGCAGCCGCACAGGGGAGGGGAAGTTCTTC.

The V and J genes are TRBV28 and TRBJ2-1; D assignment may be TRBD1 or TRBD2 (7 bases each). The CDR3 sequence is 16 residues long. Trimming removed 1 base from V and 5 bases from J, with 15 bases in between. Germline lookup yields CDR1 MDHEN and CDR2 SYDVKM. The CDR3 region has the DNA TGTGCCAGCAGTTTATATGTCAGGGGGGGAGACAATGAGCAGTTCTTC. Translation gives CASSLYVRGGDNEQFF. The full variable domain, its missing parts supplied by reference TRBV28 and TRBJ2-1, is DVKVTQSSRYLVKRTGEKVFLECVQDMDHENMFWYRQDPGLGLRLIYFSYDVKMKEKGDIPEGYSVSREKKERFSLILESASTNQTSMYLCASSLYVRGGDNEQFFGPGTRLTVL.